A selection of T cell receptor beta chains follows, all from one sample in a study of vaccination and CD4 T cells after COVID-19. Antigens of these TCRs are unknown. TCRdb analysed the PCR reads with MiXCR anew, one entry per CDR3 protein. Among about 10,000 distinct CDR3 sequences listed, about 32% were seen once. Sequenced material: CD4+ T cells from blood, cultured in vitro. Source of these receptors: a human donor in good health. The CDR3 runs from the conserved cysteine through the conserved F or W. The D gene is left open where the match is weak. The size of a clone is reported for some rows only, either as once, few or many, or as a class for expanded clones.

>TRBD1|.|TRBV7-6|TRBJ2-2
TGTGCCAGCAGCTTAGAAGGGACAGGGGGCACCGGGGAGCTGTTTTTT
CASSLEGTGGTGELFF
>TRBD2|few|TRBV20-1|TRBJ2-3
TGCAGTGCGCGGACTAGCGGGAGGGCTAGCACAGATACGCAGTATTTT
CSARTSGRASTDTQYF
>.|.|TRBV11-3|TRBJ2-2
TGTGCCAGCAGCCGAGGGCCACAGGGAGCGGCCGGGGAGCTGTTTTTT
CASSRGPQGAAGELFF
>TRBD2|.|TRBV20-1|TRBJ2-3
TGCAGTGTCCCGGGACTAGCGGGGGGAGGGAATACGCAGTATTTT
CSVPGLAGGGNTQYF
>.|few|TRBV19|TRBJ1-5
TGTGCCAGTAGTATATGGGGTAATAGCAATCAGCCCCAGCATTTT
CASSIWGNSNQPQHF
>TRBD1|medium-sized|TRBV6-1|TRBJ2-3
TGTGCCAGCAGTGAAGGGGGGACAGGGGCAGATACGCAGTATTTT
CASSEGGTGADTQYF
>.|few|TRBV7-9|TRBJ2-1
TGTGCCAGCACCCGTCAGGAGAAGGCCTACAATGAGCAGTTCTTC
CASTRQEKAYNEQFF
>TRBD2|.|TRBV28|TRBJ2-7
TGTGCCAGCAGTCCGGGGACTAGCGGCTTCTACGAGCAGTACTTC
CASSPGTSGFYEQYF
>.|few|TRBV27|TRBJ1-2
TGTGCCAGCAGCCCGGGGAGGGGCGGACGCTACACCTTC
CASSPGRGGRYTF
>.|.|TRBV5-1|TRBJ2-3
TGCGCCAGCAGCTTGAGAGGGGTCGGCACAGATACGCAGTATTTT
CASSLRGVGTDTQYF
>.|.|TRBV19|TRBJ2-1
TGTGCCAGTAGTTTGGGCGGGCCCGCGGCGCAGTTCTTC
CASSLGGPAAQFF
>.|.|TRBV4-3|TRBJ2-5
TGCGCCAGCAGCCGAACGGGAGCTGGGTCAGAGACCCAGTACTTC
CASSRTGAGSETQYF
>.|few|TRBV24-1|TRBJ2-3
TGTGCCACCAGTGAAGGACGATTTTCAGATACGCAGTATTTT
CATSEGRFSDTQYF
>.|few|TRBV25-1|TRBJ2-5
TGTGCCAGCAGTGAATGGGTTAAATCGGAGACCCAGTACTTC
CASSEWVKSETQYF
>.|.|TRBV20-1|TRBJ1-1
TGCAGTGCTAGACCGGCGGGGGTGAAGACTGAAGCTTTCTTT
CSARPAGVKTEAFF
>.|.|TRBV27|TRBJ1-2
TGTGCCAGCAGTTCGACACGGAACTATGGCTACACCTTC
CASSSTRNYGYTF
>TRBD1|few|TRBV6-2/TRBV6-3|TRBJ2-7
TGTGCCAGCAGTTACCTGCTAGGGGGCCCCTCCTACGAGCAGTACTTC
CASSYLLGGPSYEQYF